Following are 21 T cell receptor beta chains from one sample sequenced in a study of control samples from healthy donors and cancer patients. TCRdb keeps only in-frame clones here, not all; method: immunoSEQ multiplex PCR. The profile shows about 140,000 clones, about 89% of them singletons. The sequencing input was blood. The receptors come from a man aged 18 to 30 in good health.

The V call is TRBV28, the J call TRBJ2-4; D gene ambiguous. This CDR3 has 15 residues. Per germline, CDR1 MDHEN and CDR2 SYDVKM. The ends were cut back, 4 bases at V and 3 bases at J, with 13 bases in the middle. The CDR3 nucleotides read TGTGCCAGCAGTTATAAGCCTCCCGACAAAAACATTCAGTACTTC. Encoded protein: CASSYKPPDKNIQYF.

The chain employs TRBV19 and TRBJ1-5, with D maybe TRBD1 (5 bases). V gave up 2 bases and J gave up 9 bases, with 17 bases separating them. The CDR3 runs 15 residues. In germline, CDR1 is LNHDA, CDR2 SQIVND (reference sequence). CDR3 amino acids: CASSIMRDGAGPQHF. CDR3 bases: TGTGCCAGTAGTATAATGAGGGACGGAGCAGGGCCCCAGCATTTT.

The CDR3 region has the DNA TGTGCCAGCAGTGTGCATTCAACGGGGGAAAAACTGTTTTTT. Encoded protein: CASSVHSTGEKLFF. The gene calls are TRBV6-4 and TRBJ1-4; D call uncertain. The V gene's germline CDR1 is MRHNA and CDR2 SNTAGT. This CDR3 has 14 amino acids. V was trimmed by 4 bases and J by 8 bases, leaving 14 bases between them.

The rearrangement links TRBV7-2 to TRBJ2-5; D gene uncertain. Germline values: CDR1 SGHTA, CDR2 FQGNSA. V lost 3 bases and J 2 bases, leaving 7 bases between the germline ends. The CDR3 loop spans 13 amino acids. CDR3 bases: TGTGCCAGCAGCTTCTTCCTTCAAGAGACCCAGTACTTC. It specifies CASSFFLQETQYF.

This sequence joins TRBV28 and TRBJ1-1; the D is unclear. CDR3 length equals 13 residues. The germline V and J ends were trimmed by 1 base and 7 bases, with 10 bases remaining between them. The germline gives CDR1 MDHEN, CDR2 SYDVKM. CDR3 amino acids: CASSLYRTLEAFF. The CDR3 nucleotides are TGTGCCAGCAGTTTATACAGAACGCTTGAAGCTTTCTTT.

The CDR3 bases are TGTGCCAGTACCGAAGTCGGGACAGGAGGAAACACCATATATTTT. Its protein product is CASTEVGTGGNTIYF. The chain joins TRBV19 to TRBJ1-3; 8 nucleotides agree with TRBD1. The CDR3 runs 15 residues. CDR1 and CDR2 from the germline V gene are LNHDA and SQIVND (reference sequence). V gave up 7 bases and J gave up 4 bases; unmatched junction bases: 9.

V is TRBV6-1 and J is TRBJ2-5; 13 nucleotides line up with TRBD2. Germline CDR1 MNHNS, CDR2 SASEGT. The CDR3 totals 17 residues. V lost 3 bases, J lost 4 bases, and 8 bases stayed unmatched. CDR3 bases: TGTGCCAGCAGTGAGCCCGACCGACTAGCGGGAGGAGAGACCCAGTACTTC. Protein sequence: CASSEPDRLAGGETQYF.

With regard to this clone: The sample has other DNA sequences that encode this CDR3 too. As DNA, the CDR3 is TGCAGCGTCAGACTGGCGGAAGCTTTCTTT. Encoded protein: CSVRLAEAFF. The rearrangement links TRBV29-1 to TRBJ1-1; D is ambiguous. Per the germline V gene, CDR1 is SQVTM and CDR2 is ANQGSEA. V was clipped by 6 bases and J by 8 bases, with 10 bases between them. The CDR3 is 10 residues long.

This chain uses TRBV6-5 with TRBJ2-7; 9 positions agree with TRBD1. The trim removed 6 bases at V and 0 bases at J, leaving 6 bases unmatched. This CDR3 region has 15 residues. Germline CDR1 reads MNHEY; CDR2 reads SVGAGI. CDR3 in amino acids: CASRDPGQGSYEQYF. CDR3 sequence (DNA): TGTGCCAGCAGAGACCCGGGACAGGGCTCCTACGAGCAGTACTTC.

The V gene is TRBV7-2, the J gene TRBJ1-4; D is unclear. The CDR3 totals 16 residues. Looked up from germline, CDR1 is SGHTA and CDR2 is FQGNSA. The ends were cut back, 2 bases at V and 8 bases at J, with 18 bases in the middle. Written as DNA, the CDR3 is TGTGCCAGCAGCTTAATCAGCACCCAAGGGAGGGAAAAACTGTTTTTT. Translating gives CASSLISTQGREKLFF.

This chain joins TRBV7-9 and TRBJ2-2, with D perhaps TRBD1 or TRBD2 (5 bases each). The CDR3 sequence is 14 residues long. Germline values: CDR1 SEHNR, CDR2 FQNEAQ (reference sequence). V was pared by 8 bases and J by 1 base, with 11 bases between. This CDR3 reads CASSRGVNTGELFF. CDR3 nucleotides: TGTGCCAGCTCGAGGGGAGTGAACACCGGGGAGCTGTTTTTT.

The J gene is TRBJ1-2, the V gene TRBV7-3, with 7 positions matching TRBD1. Per germline, CDR1 SGHTA and CDR2 FQGTGA. CDR3 length: 14 residues. Trimming cost V 0 bases and J 4 bases; bases outside gene matches: 2. This CDR3 is CASSLTTGAYGYTF. CDR3 nucleotide sequence: TGTGCCAGCAGCTTAACCACAGGGGCCTATGGCTACACCTTC. Filled out from reference TRBV7-3 and TRBJ1-2, the complete variable domain reads GAGVSQTPSNKVTEKGKYVELRCDPISGHTALYWYRQSLGQGPEFLIYFQGTGAADDSGLPNDRFFAVRPEGSVSTLKIQRTERGDSAVYLCASSLTTGAYGYTFGSGTRLTVV.

This chain joins TRBV10-3 and TRBJ2-6, with 7 bases aligning to TRBD1. Germline CDR1 and CDR2: ENHRY and SYGVKD. This CDR3 contains 15 residues. V gave up 5 bases and J gave up 1 base; unmatched junction bases: 2. The CDR3 region is CAISPTGSGANVLTF. The DNA for the CDR3 is TGTGCCATCAGTCCGACAGGGTCTGGGGCCAACGTCCTGACTTTC.

Of note for this clone: Other DNA sequences of this sample code for an identical CDR3. V gene TRBV19 combines with J gene TRBJ1-4, with 8 bases fitting TRBD1. This CDR3 has 14 amino acids. Germline V lookup: CDR1 LNHDA, CDR2 SQIVND (reference sequence). The trim removed 3 bases at V and 8 bases at J, leaving 5 bases unmatched. The CDR3 nucleotides are TGTGCCAGTAGTATCCAGGGGGCAGGCGAAAAACTGTTTTTT. Translation: CASSIQGAGEKLFF.

The table lists this clone with a few counts. The chain recombines TRBV4-1 with TRBJ1-2; D might be TRBD1 (5 bases). CDR1 and CDR2 from the germline V gene are MGHRA and YSYEKL. Between the trimmed V and J ends, which lost 2 bases and 1 base, there was a span of 14 bases. The CDR3 extends over 16 amino acids. The CDR3, as DNA: TGCGCCAGCAGCCAAATCAGGGTGAGTCGTAACTATGGCTACACCTTC. It yields the protein CASSQIRVSRNYGYTF.

V is TRBV6-5 and J is TRBJ1-2, with D possibly being TRBD1 (5 bases). Germline values: CDR1 MNHEY, CDR2 SVGAGI. There are 13 residues in the CDR3. Trimming removed 8 bases from V and 4 bases from J, with 14 bases in between. CDR3 coding DNA: TGTGCCAGCGTGGCCACTGGGGGCTATGGCTACACCTTC. It encodes CASVATGGYGYTF.

The chain recombines TRBV5-1 with TRBJ1-2; TRBD1 matches 7 bases. J gave up 2 bases and V 0 bases, and 7 bases lay outside the gene matches. CDR3 length: 16 amino acids. The germline V gene encodes CDR1 SGHRS and CDR2 YFSETQ. In nucleotides, the CDR3 is TGCGCCAGCAGCTTGGGGGGTCTGACAGGGAACTATGGCTACACCTTC. This encodes CASSLGGLTGNYGYTF. Full variable domain (outside the CDR3, taken from reference TRBV5-1 and TRBJ1-2): KAGVTQTPRYLIKTRGQQVTLSCSPISGHRSVSWYQQTPGQGLQFLFEYFSETQRNKGNFPGRFSGRQFSNSRSEMNVSTLELGDSALYLCASSLGGLTGNYGYTFGSGTRLTVV.

This chain connects TRBV5-1 to TRBJ2-3; 16 nucleotides line up with TRBD2. V lost 0 bases to trimming and J lost 9 bases; unmatched junction nucleotides: 7. The CDR3 sequence is 17 residues long. Per germline, CDR1 SGHRS and CDR2 YFSETQ. CDR3 nucleotide sequence: TGCGCCAGCAGCTTGGCCGGGACTAGCGGGGGGGCCGGGACGCAGTATTTT. Residues: CASSLAGTSGGAGTQYF. Filled out from reference TRBV5-1 and TRBJ2-3, the complete variable domain reads KAGVTQTPRYLIKTRGQQVTLSCSPISGHRSVSWYQQTPGQGLQFLFEYFSETQRNKGNFPGRFSGRQFSNSRSEMNVSTLELGDSALYLCASSLAGTSGGAGTQYFGPGTRLTVL.

This clone occurred once. V gene TRBV12-3 or TRBV12-4 combines with J gene TRBJ2-5; D is perhaps TRBD1 (6 bases). This CDR3 has 13 residues. Deletions cut 4 bases from V and 7 bases from J, with 13 bases between. The CDR3 nucleotides are TGTGCCAGCAGTTCCTTAGCCAGGGGGACCCAGTACTTC. This codes for CASSSLARGTQYF.

V usage is TRBV9 and J usage is TRBJ1-2; TRBD1 matches 8 bases. Per germline, CDR1 SGDLS and CDR2 YYNGEE. This CDR3 is 14 amino acids long. Trimming took 3 bases from V and 5 from J; bases not matched to a gene: 6. CDR3 in amino acids: CASSAGTGLYGYTF. DNA for the CDR3: TGTGCCAGCAGCGCCGGGACAGGCCTGTATGGCTACACCTTC.

The chain couples TRBV10-3 to TRBJ1-5, with 10 bases identical to TRBD1. Unmatched junction bases numbered 5, after V lost 8 bases and J lost 4 bases. The germline CDR1 and CDR2 sequences are ENHRY and SYGVKD. This CDR3 comprises 14 residues. The CDR3: CAISTGGANQPQHF. As DNA, the CDR3 is TGTGCCATCTCGACAGGGGGCGCGAATCAGCCCCAGCATTTT.